This record concerns one T cell receptor (beta chain) sequence. Its antigen is unknown. This sample is part of a study of cytomegalovirus exposure and HLA in healthy donors. The germline CDR1 and CDR2 sequences are SGDLS and YYNGEE. J lost 1 base, V lost 0 bases, and 11 bases had no gene match. The CDR3 contains 18 residues. Findings and caveats of the study: Sequencing artifact likely explains a cluster of highly shared sequence variants.

The study ran its PCR with 60 Vbeta and 13 Jbeta primers. Data came from immunoSEQ multiplex PCR; TCRdb stores just in-frame clones and leaves some out. Altogether approximately 79,000 clones are present, almost 80% being singletons, with the ten largest covering 20% to 25%. The source material was PBMCs. The chain recombines TRBV9 with TRBJ1-2; 8 nucleotides match TRBD1. The clonotype originates from a woman aged 40 to 49 in good health and CMV-seropositive. The CDR3 is CASSVDPSGGLLNYGYTF. In DNA form, the CDR3 reads TGTGCCAGCAGCGTAGATCCTTCAGGGGGCCTACTTAACTATGGCTACACCTTC.